Listed below are T cell receptor beta chains from one sample, sequenced in a study of T cell changes during pregnancy in multiple sclerosis. Assay: immunoSEQ multiplex PCR; the TCRdb copy retains only in-frame clones and omits some. The data contain tens of thousands of clones, roughly 91% of them singletons. Sample: peripheral blood, taken in the first trimester of pregnancy. Receptor source: a female donor with multiple sclerosis, enrolled in a pregnancy study. Both conserved end residues are part of each CDR3. The D gene is left open where the match is weak. Clone size, where shown, is once, few, many, or a class for clones that have expanded.

>TRBJ2-5|TRBD2|.|TRBV5-4|16
CASSLEASGYQETQYF
TGTGCCAGCAGCTTGGAGGCTAGCGGGTACCAAGAGACCCAGTACTTC
>TRBJ2-1|TRBD2|.|TRBV27|17
CASSPGLPANPYNEQFF
TGTGCCAGCAGTCCGGGACTACCCGCTAACCCCTACAATGAGCAGTTCTTC
>TRBJ2-5|TRBD1|.|TRBV6-4|13
CAKTGQLQETQYF
TGTGCCAAGACAGGGCAACTCCAAGAGACCCAGTACTTC
>TRBJ2-7|.|.|TRBV6-6|12
CASSWKGDEQYF
TGTGCCAGCAGTTGGAAGGGAGACGAGCAGTACTTC
>TRBJ2-1|TRBD2|.|TRBV5-8|16
CASSFRTSGRANEQFF
TGTGCCAGCAGCTTCCGGACTAGCGGGAGGGCCAATGAGCAGTTCTTC
>TRBJ1-6|.|few|TRBV19|12
CASRFGNSPLHF
TGTGCCAGTCGCTTCGGGAATTCACCCCTCCACTTT
>TRBJ1-3|.|.|TRBV19|14
CASRDRSSGNTIYF
TGTGCCAGCCGAGACAGGAGCTCTGGAAACACCATATATTTT
>TRBJ2-2|.|.|TRBV12-5|15
CASGPPLGGTGELFF
TGTGCTAGTGGTCCCCCCCTGGGGGGCACCGGGGAGCTGTTTTTT
>TRBJ2-3|TRBD1|.|TRBV4-1|16
CASSQTDRGITDTQYF
TGCGCCAGCAGCCAAACGGACAGGGGGATCACAGATACGCAGTATTTT
>TRBJ1-3|TRBD1|few|TRBV6-5|14
CASSPGQRGNTIYF
TGTGCCAGCAGTCCGGGACAGCGAGGAAACACCATATATTTT
>TRBJ1-4|.|.|TRBV19|15
CASTTGWREGEKLFF
TGTGCCAGTACCACGGGATGGAGGGAAGGTGAAAAACTGTTTTTT
>TRBJ2-7|TRBD2|.|TRBV11-1|15
CASSLASGGNYEQYF
TGTGCCAGCAGCCTCGCTAGCGGGGGGAACTACGAGCAGTACTTC
>TRBJ1-2|.|.|TRBV4-3|14
CASSQDRGSGGYTF
TGCGCCAGCAGCCAAGATAGGGGCTCCGGTGGCTACACCTTC
>TRBJ1-2|.|.|TRBV9|15
CASSVDLEAKEGYTF
TGTGCCAGCAGCGTAGACCTGGAGGCCAAGGAAGGCTACACCTTC
>TRBJ1-1|.|.|TRBV7-7|14
CASSLYREGTEAFF
TGTGCCAGCAGCTTATACAGGGAGGGCACTGAAGCTTTCTTT
>TRBJ2-1|.|.|TRBV7-9|15
CASSAHYRKYNEQFF
TGTGCCAGCAGCGCCCACTATAGGAAATACAATGAGCAGTTCTTC
>TRBJ1-2|TRBD1|.|TRBV19|15
CASTTGTGFGYGYTF
TGTGCCAGTACCACCGGGACAGGGTTTGGCTATGGCTACACCTTC
>TRBJ1-3|.|.|TRBV6-6|14
CASSTTGSGNTIYF
TGTGCCAGCAGTACGACAGGCTCTGGAAACACCATATATTTT
>TRBJ2-7|TRBD1|.|TRBV4-1|19
CASSQRGQGGSSPAYEQYF
TGCGCCAGCAGCCAAAGAGGACAGGGGGGGTCGTCGCCGGCCTACGAGCAGTACTTC
>TRBJ1-5|.|.|TRBV28|17
CASSLSWTKYSNQPQHF
TGTGCCAGCAGTTTATCGTGGACAAAATATAGCAATCAGCCCCAGCATTTT
>TRBJ1-1|.|.|TRBV6-5|15
CASSYTGGQGTEAFF
TGTGCCAGCAGTTACACTGGCGGCCAGGGGACTGAAGCTTTCTTT
>TRBJ2-1|TRBD1|.|TRBV28|15
CASIQLGQGLDEQFF
TGTGCCAGCATCCAGTTGGGACAGGGGTTGGATGAGCAGTTCTTC
>TRBJ1-1|TRBD1|.|TRBV29-1|14
CSVEPTGMNTEAFF
TGCAGCGTTGAGCCGACAGGGATGAACACTGAAGCTTTCTTT
>TRBJ1-5|.|.|TRBV19|17
CASSMSQGGAGNQPQHF
TGTGCCAGTAGTATGAGCCAGGGAGGAGCGGGCAATCAGCCCCAGCATTTT
>TRBJ1-2|.|.|TRBV12-5|11
CASGSGGGYTF
TGTGCTAGTGGAAGTGGCGGCGGCTACACCTTC
>TRBJ2-1|TRBD1|.|TRBV13|15
CASSFWTGGKDEQFF
TGTGCCAGCAGCTTCTGGACAGGCGGTAAGGATGAGCAGTTCTTC
>TRBJ2-5|.|.|TRBV7-9|14
CASRPSGYWETQYF
TGTGCCAGCAGACCCTCAGGATACTGGGAGACCCAGTACTTC
>TRBJ1-3|.|.|TRBV7-9|14
CASSLPYSGNTIYF
TGTGCCAGCAGCTTACCTTACTCTGGAAACACCATATATTTT
>TRBJ2-4|TRBD1|.|TRBV19|18
CASSKGPGTGKNKNIQYF
TGTGCCAGTAGTAAAGGGCCCGGGACAGGGAAAAACAAAAACATTCAGTACTTC
>TRBJ2-7|.|.|TRBV27|16
CASSLFIGSGSYEQYF
TGTGCCAGCAGTTTATTTATCGGGAGTGGATCCTACGAGCAGTACTTC
>TRBJ1-1|.|.|TRBV12-5|16
CASGLGPGGTGTEAFF
TGTGCTAGTGGTTTGGGGCCGGGGGGGACGGGCACTGAAGCTTTCTTT
>TRBJ2-7|TRBD2|.|TRBV9|13
CASSVGGGFEQYF
TGTGCCAGCAGCGTAGGGGGAGGGTTTGAGCAGTACTTC